These 25 T cell receptor beta chains share one sample of origin, sequenced in a study of Ad26.COV2.S vaccination and SARS-CoV-2 variants. Using immunoSEQ multiplex PCR, the repertoire was profiled, and TCRdb retains in-frame clones only, with some absent. The sample yields about 420,000 clones, approximately 88% seen once. The sample's treatment: some 19 received Ad26.COV2.S at low or high dose, single or two shots; roughly five received placebo; per-sample allocation not given. The samples were gathered on day 63 after the first injection of vaccine or placebo. The material sequenced was peripheral blood, taken in a trial of Ad26.COV2.S vaccine versus placebo. The receptors shown here come from a person aged 18-65 years who received the Ad26.COV2.S COVID-19 vaccine or a placebo.

The chain uses TRBV7-9 and TRBJ1-2; D unresolved. Trimming cost V 4 bases and J 7 bases, with 13 bases left between them. Germline CDR1 SEHNR, CDR2 FQNEAQ (reference sequence). The CDR3 extends over 13 amino acids. The CDR3 protein is CASSSAGEGGYTF. CDR3 coding DNA: TGTGCCAGCAGCTCAGCCGGCGAAGGTGGCTACACCTTC. The full variable domain, rest sourced from reference TRBV7-9 and TRBJ1-2, is DTGVSQNPRHKITKRGQNVTFRCDPISEHNRLYWYRQTLGQGPEFLTYFQNEAQLEKSRLLSDRFSAERPKGSFSTLEIQRTEQGDSAMYLCASSSAGEGGYTFGSGTRLTVV.

The rearrangement uses TRBV4-1 and TRBJ1-2; D is unresolved. The V gene's germline CDR1 is MGHRA and CDR2 YSYEKL. Trimming shortened V by 0 bases and J by 8 bases, and 19 bases separated the two germline ends. The length of the CDR3 is 16 residues. The CDR3, as DNA: TGCGCCAGCAGCCAAGATCGTCGGTACATCTCGGGGGGCTACACCTTC. This codes for CASSQDRRYISGGYTF.

The V gene is TRBV2, the J gene TRBJ2-7, with 9 bases identical to TRBD1. CDR1 SNHLY and CDR2 FYNNEI come from the germline V gene. CDR3 length equals 14 residues. V dropped 6 bases and J dropped 2; count of bases not matched to a gene: 5. Written as DNA, the CDR3 is TGTGCCAGCAGGCCCGGGACAGGGACCTACGAGCAGTACTTC. Its protein is CASRPGTGTYEQYF.

This chain links TRBV29-1 with TRBJ2-2, with D possibly matching TRBD1 (6 bases). Germline CDR1 and CDR2: SQVTM and ANQGSEA. The V gene lost 3 bases and the J gene lost 8 bases, with 10 bases spanning the gap. The CDR3 contains 12 residues. The CDR3 here is CSVDRGAGELFF. Written as DNA, the CDR3 is TGCAGCGTTGACAGGGGAGCGGGGGAGCTGTTTTTT.

This rearrangement joins TRBV10-3 to TRBJ2-5; D gene uncertain. This CDR3 is 14 amino acids long. Trimming stripped 0 bases from V and 2 bases from J, with 7 bases between. Germline-derived CDR1 and CDR2 are ENHRY and SYGVKD. The CDR3 sequence: CAISESNRQETQYF. The DNA of the CDR3 is TGTGCCATCAGTGAGTCTAACCGACAAGAGACCCAGTACTTC.

This chain connects TRBV6-6 to TRBJ2-5; D possibly corresponds to TRBD2 (6 bases). Trimming removed 2 bases at V and 5 bases at J, with 9 bases between. Germline V CDR1 and CDR2: MNHNY, SVGAGI (reference sequence). The CDR3 covers 13 residues. CDR3: CASSYTGRETQYF. CDR3 DNA sequence: TGTGCCAGCAGTTACACGGGGAGGGAGACCCAGTACTTC.

V usage is TRBV7-8 and J usage is TRBJ1-4, with a weak D call TRBD1 (6 bases). The germline gives CDR1 SGHVS, CDR2 FQNEAQ. CDR3 length: 15 residues. Trimming removed 0 bases from V and 5 bases from J, with 10 bases in between. CDR3 sequence (DNA): TGTGCCAGCAGCTTAGCCCGGCAGGGGAATGAAAAACTGTTTTTT. It encodes CASSLARQGNEKLFF.

The V and J genes are TRBV5-4 and TRBJ2-7; D tentatively reads TRBD1 or TRBD2 (5 bases each). Germline V gene data show CDR1 as SGHNT and CDR2 as YYREEE (reference sequence). V was clipped by 0 bases and J by 11 bases, with 9 bases between them. This CDR3 has 11 amino acids. The CDR3 DNA sequence: TGTGCCAGCAGCTTGGGAGGGGTAGAGTACTTC. Residues: CASSLGGVEYF.

The rearrangement uses TRBV27 and TRBJ2-7, with 8 bases matching TRBD1. The CDR3 consists of 15 residues. Germline CDR1 is MNHEY and CDR2 is SMNVEV (reference sequence). Trimming at V came to 3 bases and at J to 3 bases, leaving 7 bases not matched to a gene. CDR3 DNA sequence: TGTGCCAGCAGTTTGCACGGCAGGGGGCTCTACGAGCAGTACTTC. Its protein product is CASSLHGRGLYEQYF.

CDR3 loop: CASSPPGLGGEKLFF. The DNA for the CDR3 is TGTGCCAGCAGCCCACCGGGACTTGGCGGTGAAAAACTGTTTTTT. This sequence joins TRBV3-1 (or the pseudogene TRBV3-2) and TRBJ1-4; tentative D call: TRBD1 (5 bases). Germline V gives CDR1 LGHDT, CDR2 YNNKEL (reference sequence). The CDR3 runs to 15 residues. The V end lost 4 bases, the J end lost 7 bases, and 16 bases lay between the germline ends.

The V gene is TRBV9, the J gene TRBJ1-1; a weak D match, TRBD1 (6 bases). Germline-derived CDR1 and CDR2 are SGDLS and YYNGEE. The CDR3 has 15 amino acids. Trimming took 0 bases from V and 0 from J, leaving 9 bases between them. The CDR3 DNA reads TGTGCCAGCAGCGTAGATGAGGGGGTGAACACTGAAGCTTTCTTT. Translation gives CASSVDEGVNTEAFF.

The chain joins TRBV7-8 to TRBJ1-4; tentatively, D is TRBD1 (5 bases). The CDR3 loop spans 16 amino acids. CDR1 SGHVS and CDR2 FQNEAQ come from the germline V gene. The ends were cut back, 0 bases at V and 6 bases at J, with 14 bases in the middle. The CDR3 sequence is CASSLAGGQRDEKLFF. The CDR3, as DNA: TGTGCCAGCAGCTTAGCTGGGGGTCAACGGGATGAAAAACTGTTTTTT.

The V call is TRBV7-2, the J call TRBJ2-2, with D unclear. The CDR3 consists of 14 residues. V shed 5 bases and J shed 1 base, with 8 bases lying between them. Per the germline V gene, CDR1 is SGHTA and CDR2 is FQGNSA. Here the CDR3 DNA reads TGTGCCAGCAGCCAAGACGGGAACACCGGGGAGCTGTTTTTT. Translated, it gives CASSQDGNTGELFF.

The chain recombines TRBV6-2 or TRBV6-3 with TRBJ2-2, with 12 bases that match TRBD1. The CDR3 extends over 15 amino acids. The J segment lost 6 bases and the V segment lost 6 bases, leaving 5 bases of the junction unmatched. Germline V gene sequence: CDR1 MNHEY, CDR2 SVGEGT. The CDR3 protein is CASSPGTGGAGELFF. The CDR3 nucleotides are TGTGCCAGCAGCCCCGGGACAGGGGGCGCCGGGGAGCTGTTTTTT.

In DNA form, the CDR3 reads TGTGCCAGAAACACAAACCCGGGACAGGGGGATTATAGCAATCAGCCCCAGCATTTT. Amino acid sequence: CARNTNPGQGDYSNQPQHF. The chain employs TRBV21-1 and TRBJ1-5; the table assigns TRBD1, which was not confirmed against the DNA. TRBV21-1 corresponds to a pseudogene. The CDR3 is made up of 19 amino acids.

The chain recombines TRBV19 with TRBJ2-3; 8 positions agree with TRBD1. Germline CDR1 LNHDA, CDR2 SQIVND (reference sequence). This CDR3 comprises 14 residues. V lost 6 bases and J lost 5; bases outside the gene matches: 7. CDR3 in DNA: TGTGCCAGTAGAAGGACAGGGTTTGTAGATACGCAGTATTTT. Translating gives CASRRTGFVDTQYF.

The CDR3 DNA is TGTGCCAGCAGCCCCCGGACAGGGGGCGTCGAGACCCAGTACTTC. Its translation is CASSPRTGGVETQYF. V and J are TRBV9 and TRBJ2-5; 11 bases agree with TRBD1. V lost 4 bases, J lost 5 bases, and 7 bases stayed unmatched. The CDR3 consists of 15 residues. The V gene's germline CDR1 is SGDLS and CDR2 YYNGEE.

CDR3 sequence: CASSKGCYEQYF. CDR3 nucleotides: TGTGCCAGCAGCAAAGGATGTTACGAGCAGTACTTC. This chain uses TRBV21-1 with TRBJ2-7. TRBV21-1 counts as a pseudogene. The CDR3 covers 12 residues.

The rearrangement joins TRBV3-1 (or the pseudogene TRBV3-2) to TRBJ1-5; D perhaps matches TRBD1 (5 bases). The ends were cut back, 4 bases at V and 3 bases at J, with 13 bases in the middle. This CDR3 comprises 15 residues. Germline V gives CDR1 LGHDT, CDR2 YNNKEL (reference sequence). DNA of the CDR3: TGTGCCAGCAGCCCGGACACAGGAATCAATCAGCCCCAGCATTTT. This sequence encodes CASSPDTGINQPQHF.

This clone has just one count. This chain links TRBV7-3 with TRBJ1-2; TRBD1 matches 8 bases. The CDR3 spans 18 residues. Germline CDR1 SGHTA, CDR2 FQGTGA. Losses at the gene ends were 1 base for V and 4 bases for J; bases not matched to a gene: 14. CDR3 in amino acids: CASSLKVDRVPPFYGYTF. The CDR3 DNA reads TGTGCCAGCAGCTTAAAGGTGGACAGGGTCCCTCCCTTCTATGGCTACACCTTC.

This clone was seen just once. This chain joins TRBV27 and TRBJ2-2, with no clear D. Trimming left V 3 bases short and J 2 bases short, with 7 bases between. The germline V gene has CDR1 MNHEY and CDR2 SMNVEV (reference sequence). This CDR3 has 14 residues. Here the CDR3 reads CASSLGHNTGELFF. The CDR3 DNA sequence: TGTGCCAGCAGTTTGGGCCATAACACCGGGGAGCTGTTTTTT.

This clone was counted a single time. Other DNA sequences in the sample encode the same CDR3. CDR3 nucleotides: TGTGCCAGCAGCCCGACAGGGACCTACGAGCAGTACTTC. As protein: CASSPTGTYEQYF. The chain couples TRBV7-9 to TRBJ2-7; 7 nucleotides line up with TRBD1. CDR1 SEHNR and CDR2 FQNEAQ come from the germline V gene (reference sequence). The CDR3 spans 13 residues. V shed 5 bases and J 2 bases; nucleotides not matched to a gene: 3.

This sequence joins TRBV28 and TRBJ2-5, with TRBD1 identical over 8 bases. The CDR3 is 13 residues long. Trimming at V came to 5 bases and at J to 4 bases, leaving 3 bases not matched to a gene. The germline V gene encodes CDR1 MDHEN and CDR2 SYDVKM. This CDR3 is CASSPTGVETQYF. As DNA, the CDR3 is TGTGCCAGCAGTCCGACAGGGGTAGAGACCCAGTACTTC.

The CDR3 bases are TGCGCCAGCAGTCAATCGGGGGGTTCCTACGAGCAGTACTTC. Protein sequence: CASSQSGGSYEQYF. The J gene is TRBJ2-7, the V gene TRBV23-1; TRBD2 might be the D (6 bases). TRBV23-1 is annotated as an ORF whose role is uncertain. V lost 0 bases and J 1 base, leaving 7 bases between the germline ends. CDR3 length equals 14 residues.

The J gene is TRBJ2-2, the V gene TRBV30, with 8 bases aligning to TRBD1. CDR3 length: 22 residues. Germline CDR1 is GTSNPN and CDR2 is SVGIG (reference sequence). V trimming: 1 base; J trimming: 0 bases; junction bases outside the gene matches: 22. The CDR3 sequence is CAWSGPQGATTYQATNTGELFF. The CDR3 nucleotides read TGTGCCTGGAGTGGGCCCCAGGGGGCTACAACTTACCAAGCCACGAACACCGGGGAGCTGTTTTTT.